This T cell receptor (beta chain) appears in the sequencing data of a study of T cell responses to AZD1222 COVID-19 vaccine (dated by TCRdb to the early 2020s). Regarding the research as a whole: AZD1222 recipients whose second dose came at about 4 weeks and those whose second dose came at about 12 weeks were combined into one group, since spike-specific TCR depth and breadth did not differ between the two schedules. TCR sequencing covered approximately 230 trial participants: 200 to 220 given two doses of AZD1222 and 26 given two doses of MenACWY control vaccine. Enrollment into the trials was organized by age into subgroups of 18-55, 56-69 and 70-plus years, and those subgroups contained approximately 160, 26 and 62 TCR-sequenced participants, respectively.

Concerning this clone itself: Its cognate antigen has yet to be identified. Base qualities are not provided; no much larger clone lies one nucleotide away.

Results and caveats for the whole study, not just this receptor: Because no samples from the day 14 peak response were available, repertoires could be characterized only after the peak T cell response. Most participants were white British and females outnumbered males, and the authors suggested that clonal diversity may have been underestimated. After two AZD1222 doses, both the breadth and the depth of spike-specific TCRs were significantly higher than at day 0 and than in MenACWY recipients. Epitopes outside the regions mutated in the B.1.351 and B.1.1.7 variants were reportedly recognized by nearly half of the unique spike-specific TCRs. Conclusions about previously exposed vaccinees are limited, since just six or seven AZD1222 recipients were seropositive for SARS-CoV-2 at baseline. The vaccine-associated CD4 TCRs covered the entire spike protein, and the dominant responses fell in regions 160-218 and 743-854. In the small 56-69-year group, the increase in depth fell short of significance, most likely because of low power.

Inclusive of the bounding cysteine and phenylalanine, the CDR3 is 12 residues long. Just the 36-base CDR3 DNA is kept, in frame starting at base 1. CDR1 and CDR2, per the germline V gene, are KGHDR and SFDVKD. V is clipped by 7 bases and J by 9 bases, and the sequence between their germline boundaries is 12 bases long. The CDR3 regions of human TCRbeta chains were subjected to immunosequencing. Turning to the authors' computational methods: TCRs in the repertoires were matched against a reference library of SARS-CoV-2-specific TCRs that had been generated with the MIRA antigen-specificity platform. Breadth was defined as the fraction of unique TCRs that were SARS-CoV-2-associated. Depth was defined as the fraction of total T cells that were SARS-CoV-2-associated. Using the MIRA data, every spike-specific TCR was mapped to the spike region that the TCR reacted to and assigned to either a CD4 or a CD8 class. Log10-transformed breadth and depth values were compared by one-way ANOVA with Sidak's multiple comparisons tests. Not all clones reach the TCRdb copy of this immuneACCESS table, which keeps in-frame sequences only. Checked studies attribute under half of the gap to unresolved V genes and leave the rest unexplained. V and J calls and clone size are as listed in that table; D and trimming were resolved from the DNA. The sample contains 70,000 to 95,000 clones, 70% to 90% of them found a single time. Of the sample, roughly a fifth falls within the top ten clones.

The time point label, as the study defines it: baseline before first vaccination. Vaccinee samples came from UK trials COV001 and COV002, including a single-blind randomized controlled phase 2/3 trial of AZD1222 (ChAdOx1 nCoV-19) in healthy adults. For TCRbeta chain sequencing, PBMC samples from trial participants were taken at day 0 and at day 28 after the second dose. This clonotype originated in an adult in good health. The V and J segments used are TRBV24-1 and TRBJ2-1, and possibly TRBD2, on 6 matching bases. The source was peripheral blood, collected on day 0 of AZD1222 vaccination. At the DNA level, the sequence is TGTGCCACCAGCCAAAGCGGGCGTGAGCAGTTCTTC. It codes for CATSQSGREQFF.